There are many counts of the clone carrying this TCR beta chain. Germline V gives CDR1 LNHDA, CDR2 SQIVND (reference sequence). CDR3 size: 16 residues. V gave up 5 bases and J gave up 4 bases; unmatched junction bases: 8. These data belong to a study of blood T cell repertoires in COVID-19. Overall study: The study drew acute and convalescent COVID-19 samples from the United States, Italy and Spain. T cells, B-cell-depleted T cells, or PBMCs provided the cDNA or gDNA that served as material.

Seattle cases were enrolled at active infection and followed longitudinally. Produced via immunoSEQ multiplex PCR; TCRdb's table is partial and in-frame only. Among around 160,000 clones listed, about 83% were seen once. The receptor was derived from a woman aged 70-85 years with COVID-19, enrolled during active disease. The sample taken for sequencing was peripheral blood. This rearrangement joins TRBV19 to TRBJ1-6; 7 nucleotides agree with TRBD1. The CDR3 region has the DNA TGTGCCAGTAGTCACCGACAGGGTGGATATAATTCACCCCTCCACTTT. This encodes CASSHRQGGYNSPLHF.